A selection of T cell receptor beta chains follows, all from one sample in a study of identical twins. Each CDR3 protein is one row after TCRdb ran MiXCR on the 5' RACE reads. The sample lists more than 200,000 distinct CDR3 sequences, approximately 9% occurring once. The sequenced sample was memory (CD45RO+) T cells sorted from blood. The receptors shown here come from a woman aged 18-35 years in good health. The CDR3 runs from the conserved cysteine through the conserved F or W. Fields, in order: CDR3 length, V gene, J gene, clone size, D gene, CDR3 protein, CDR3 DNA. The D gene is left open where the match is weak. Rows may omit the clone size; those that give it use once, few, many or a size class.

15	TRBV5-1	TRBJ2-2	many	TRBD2	CASSILDGRTGELFF	TGCGCCAGCAGCATCCTCGACGGGAGGACCGGGGAGCTGTTTTTT
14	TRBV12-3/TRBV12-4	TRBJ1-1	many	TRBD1	CASSPDRVNTEAFF	TGTGCCAGCAGTCCCGACAGGGTGAACACTGAAGCTTTCTTT
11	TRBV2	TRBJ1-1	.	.	CASSDWAGAFF	TGTGCCAGCAGTGACTGGGCCGGAGCTTTCTTT
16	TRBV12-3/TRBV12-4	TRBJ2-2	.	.	CASCRLTLRGTGELFF	TGTGCCAGCTGTAGATTGACCCTCCGAGGCACCGGGGAGCTGTTTTTT
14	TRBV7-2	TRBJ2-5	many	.	CASSTRTWSGDQYF	TGTGCCAGCAGCACCCGGACTTGGTCGGGGGACCAGTACTTC
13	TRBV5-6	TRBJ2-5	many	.	CASSSAWGETQYF	TGTGCCAGCAGCTCCGCGTGGGGAGAGACCCAGTACTTC
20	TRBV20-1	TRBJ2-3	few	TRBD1	CSARPTPGQGPSTYTDTQYF	TGCAGTGCTAGACCCACACCGGGACAGGGGCCTAGCACCTACACAGATACGCAGTATTTT
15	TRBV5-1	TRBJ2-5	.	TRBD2	CASSYLAGEGETQYF	TGCGCCAGCAGCTACTTAGCGGGAGAGGGTGAGACCCAGTACTTC
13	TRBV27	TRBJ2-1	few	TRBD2	CASKRGPPDEQFF	TGTGCCAGTAAGCGGGGCCCCCCTGATGAGCAGTTCTTC
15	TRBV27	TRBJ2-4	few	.	CASLDLEGAKNIQYF	TGTGCCAGTTTAGACCTAGAGGGAGCCAAAAACATTCAGTACTTC
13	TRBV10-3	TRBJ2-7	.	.	CAITQAPYYEQYF	TGTGCCATCACTCAGGCTCCCTACTACGAGCAGTACTTC
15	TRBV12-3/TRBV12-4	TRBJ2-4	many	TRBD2	CASRGGGRGKNIQYF	TGTGCCAGTCGTGGGGGGGGACGGGGCAAAAACATTCAGTACTTC
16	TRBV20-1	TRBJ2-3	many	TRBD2	CSAKTLLAASTDTQYF	TGCAGTGCTAAAACGTTACTAGCGGCTAGCACAGATACGCAGTATTTT
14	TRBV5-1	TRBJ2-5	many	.	CASSLGGAEETQYF	TGCGCCAGCAGCTTGGGGGGGGCCGAGGAGACCCAGTACTTC
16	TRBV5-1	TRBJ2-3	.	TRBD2	CASSTRTSGRTDTQYF	TGCGCCAGCAGCACCCGGACTAGCGGGAGAACAGATACGCAGTATTTT
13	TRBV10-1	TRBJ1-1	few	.	CASSTDGFTEAFF	TGCGCCAGCAGCACCGATGGGTTCACTGAAGCTTTCTTT
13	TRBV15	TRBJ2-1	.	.	CATGDWTGEGQFF	TGTGCCACAGGGGACTGGACGGGTGAGGGCCAGTTCTTC
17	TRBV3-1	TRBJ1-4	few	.	CACSQDFAGTANEKLFF	TGTGCCTGCAGCCAGGATTTCGCGGGAACAGCTAATGAAAAACTGTTTTTT
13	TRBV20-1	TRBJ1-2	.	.	CSAPPINSYGYTF	TGCAGTGCGCCGCCTATCAACTCCTATGGCTACACCTTC
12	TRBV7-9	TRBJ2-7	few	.	CASSLSVGEQYF	TGTGCCAGCAGCTTGTCGGTAGGCGAGCAGTACTTC
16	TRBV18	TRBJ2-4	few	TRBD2	CASSNRLAGTKNIQYF	TGTGCCAGCTCGAACAGACTAGCGGGAACCAAAAACATTCAGTACTTC
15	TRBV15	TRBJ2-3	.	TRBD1	CATSRQGSVTDTQYF	TGTGCCACCAGCCGACAGGGTTCGGTCACAGATACGCAGTATTTT
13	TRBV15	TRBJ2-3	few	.	CATSRTLQDTQYF	TGTGCCACCAGCAGAACCCTTCAAGATACGCAGTATTTT
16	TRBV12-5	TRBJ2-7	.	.	CASGLVPGEGRYEQYF	TGTGCTAGTGGTTTGGTACCCGGTGAGGGGCGCTACGAGCAGTACTTC
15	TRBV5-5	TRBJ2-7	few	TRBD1	CASSRRGTGGWEQYF	TGTGCCAGCAGCCGTCGGGGGACAGGTGGGTGGGAGCAGTACTTC
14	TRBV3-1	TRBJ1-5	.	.	CASSRESGFQPQHF	TGTGCCAGCAGCCGAGAGTCCGGGTTTCAGCCCCAGCATTTT
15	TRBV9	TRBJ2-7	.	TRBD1	CASSGPGQGVYEQYF	TGTGCCAGCAGCGGCCCGGGACAGGGGGTCTACGAGCAGTACTTC
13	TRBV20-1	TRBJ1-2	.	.	CSAPLPQVYGYTF	TGCAGTGCTCCCCTACCGCAGGTCTATGGCTACACCTTC
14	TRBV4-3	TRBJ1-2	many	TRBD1	CASSQGQGANGYTF	TGCGCCAGCAGCCAAGGTCAGGGGGCCAATGGCTACACCTTC
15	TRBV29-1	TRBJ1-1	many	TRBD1	CSVEGRTGTGAKAFF	TGCAGCGTTGAAGGCCGGACCGGGACAGGGGCAAAAGCTTTCTTT
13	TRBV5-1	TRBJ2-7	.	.	CASSLDHPYEQYF	TGCGCCAGCAGCTTGGACCATCCCTACGAGCAGTACTTC
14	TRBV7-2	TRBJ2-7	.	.	CASSLKAFGREQYF	TGTGCCAGCAGCTTAAAGGCTTTTGGGAGGGAGCAGTACTTC
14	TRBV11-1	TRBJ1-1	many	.	CASSLTALNTEAFF	TGTGCCAGCAGCTTGACGGCTTTGAACACTGAAGCTTTCTTT
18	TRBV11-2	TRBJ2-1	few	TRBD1	CASSLGGTGLSSYNEQFF	TGTGCCAGCAGCTTAGGGGGGACAGGGCTGAGCTCCTACAATGAGCAGTTCTTC
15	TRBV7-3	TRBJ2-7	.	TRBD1	CASSLNPGTAYEQYF	TGTGCCAGCAGCTTAAATCCTGGGACAGCCTACGAGCAGTACTTC
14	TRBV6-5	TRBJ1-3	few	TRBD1	CASSFLRDRRTIYF	TGTGCCAGCAGTTTCCTCCGGGACAGAAGGACCATATATTTT
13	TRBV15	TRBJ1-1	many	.	CATSRSPGLVAFF	TGTGCCACCAGCAGAAGTCCCGGGTTGGTCGCTTTCTTT
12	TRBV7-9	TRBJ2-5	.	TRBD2	CASSELAETQYF	TGTGCCAGCAGCGAACTAGCGGAGACCCAGTACTTC
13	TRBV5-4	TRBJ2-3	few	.	CASNLRSTDTQYF	TGTGCCAGCAACCTAAGAAGCACAGATACGCAGTATTTT
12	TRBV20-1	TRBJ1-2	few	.	CSASETNYGYTF	TGCAGTGCTAGCGAGACAAACTATGGCTACACCTTC
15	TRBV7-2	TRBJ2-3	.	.	CASSLMGGPTDTQYF	TGTGCCAGCAGCTTAATGGGCGGGCCCACAGATACGCAGTATTTT